This entry describes one T cell receptor (beta chain). Clones were read by immunoSEQ multiplex PCR, and TCRdb kept only the in-frame ones, dropping some. This sample has some 400,000 clones; about 87% occur once, and the top ten carry under 3%. These data come from a study of blood T cell repertoires in COVID-19. V lost 4 bases, J lost 6 bases, and 6 bases stayed unmatched. Germline CDR1 reads LGHDT; CDR2 reads YNNKEL (reference sequence). This CDR3 contains 15 residues. The receptor comes from a human donor in a cohort sampled during active COVID-19. The sequencing input was peripheral blood. The rearrangement links TRBV3-1 (or the pseudogene TRBV3-2) to TRBJ2-1; the match to TRBD2 covers 10 bases. Here the CDR3 DNA reads TGTGCCAGCAGCCCCAGCCTAGCGGGAGTCAATGAGCAGTTCTTC. Its protein product is CASSPSLAGVNEQFF.